This entry concerns a single T cell receptor (beta chain). Antigen: not known. The CDR3 has 15 amino acids. V was clipped by 2 bases and J by 8 bases, with 18 bases between them. Germline CDR1 reads KGHSH; CDR2 reads LQKENI. These data are taken from a study of Ad26.COV2.S vaccination and SARS-CoV-2 variants. Overall study results and limits: Substantial post-vaccination breadth of spike-specific CD8+ and CD4+ T cell responses was reported. Vaccine recipients showed a spike-specific TCR breadth that was higher than in placebo recipients.

Documented treatment: about 20 received Ad26.COV2.S at low or high dose, single or two shots; five or six received placebo; per-sample allocation not given. Sampling was done on day 63 after the first vaccine or placebo injection. Boston provided a donor who was an adult aged 18-55 years. Some clones are missing from TCRdb's copy, which holds only in-frame ones; the method was immunoSEQ multiplex PCR. The data show some 330,000 clones, 85% to 90% seen once. This chain uses TRBV18 with TRBJ1-2; D uncertain. The TCR originated in a person between 18 and 59 years old who received the Ad26.COV2.S COVID-19 vaccine or a placebo. Sequenced material: peripheral blood, taken in a trial of Ad26.COV2.S vaccine versus placebo. In nucleotides, the CDR3 is TGTGCCAGCTCACCAGTGGCTGGGGATCCATTCGGCTACACCTTC. The encoded protein is CASSPVAGDPFGYTF.